The 14 T cell receptor beta chains listed next were all sequenced from one sample in a study of vaccination and CD4 T cells after COVID-19. No antigen has been assigned to these receptors. Treatment meaning: roughly 10-day PBMC culture with coronavirus spike peptide pools or control peptides (ViraFEST assay). Once obtained from cultured CD4+ T cells, the DNA was sequenced using the Oncomine TCR Beta short-read assay. One entry per CDR3 protein results from TCRdb running MiXCR on the PCR reads. Of approximately 16,000 distinct CDR3 sequences listed, 65% to 75% are singletons. The specimen was CD4+ T cells from blood, cultured in vitro. These receptors were obtained from a human donor who had recovered from COVID-19.

The V gene is TRBV6-5, the J gene TRBJ1-2, with D hard to call. Germline CDR1 and CDR2: MNHEY and SVGAGI. V lost 0 bases to trimming and J lost 3 bases, with 14 bases between them. The CDR3 runs to 16 residues. CDR3 DNA sequence: TGTGCCAGCAGTTACTCCTCGGGGAGGGTGTACTATGGCTACACCTTC. Translating gives CASSYSSGRVYYGYTF.

V and J are TRBV7-9 and TRBJ2-3, with 8 bases matching TRBD2. V lost 9 bases and J lost 2; bases outside the gene matches: 4. Germline values: CDR1 SEHNR, CDR2 FQNEAQ (reference sequence). The CDR3 totals 13 residues. CDR3 region: CASPSGSTDTQYF. CDR3 bases: TGTGCCAGTCCTAGCGGGTCCACAGATACGCAGTATTTT.

The genes are TRBV7-6 and TRBJ1-3; D not certain. CDR1 SGHVS and CDR2 FNYEAQ come from the germline V gene. The CDR3 contains 15 residues. V shed 5 bases and J shed 1 base, with 12 bases lying between them. The CDR3 nucleotides read TGTGCCAGCAGCCGTAGTGGGCCGTCTGGAAACACCATATATTTT. Protein product: CASSRSGPSGNTIYF.

The sample holds one count of this clonotype. This sequence joins TRBV27 and TRBJ1-5; TRBD1 matches at 8 bases. CDR3 length: 15 amino acids. The germline V gene has CDR1 MNHEY and CDR2 SMNVEV (reference sequence). The ends lost 6 bases at V and 3 bases at J; junction bases unmatched: 7. The CDR3 spells CASRSGQVNNQPQHF. In DNA, the CDR3 is TGTGCCAGCAGATCGGGACAGGTCAACAATCAGCCCCAGCATTTT.

The V call is TRBV20-1, the J call TRBJ1-5; 7 bases line up with TRBD1. This CDR3 region has 13 residues. The germline V gene has CDR1 DFQATT and CDR2 SNEGSKA (reference sequence). V shed 5 bases, J shed 7 bases, and the junction held 8 bases outside the gene matches. The CDR3 bases are TGCAGTGCTCAGGGGGATTTCAGGCAGCCCCAGCATTTT. It is translated as CSAQGDFRQPQHF.

The rearrangement joins TRBV20-1 to TRBJ2-4; perhaps TRBD1 as D (5 bases). Germline CDR1 is DFQATT and CDR2 is SNEGSKA (reference sequence). This CDR3 comprises 14 residues. Trimming stripped 6 bases from V and 2 bases from J, with 14 bases between. CDR3 amino acids: CSALRVISKNIQYF. CDR3 in DNA: TGCAGTGCCCTCAGGGTCATCTCCAAAAACATTCAGTACTTC.

The chain links TRBV27 to TRBJ2-1; the D gene is possibly TRBD2 (5 bases). TRBJ2-7 explains the end of the DNA better; the J call may be wrong. The CDR3 loop spans 15 amino acids. The germline V gene encodes CDR1 MNHEY and CDR2 SMNVEV (reference sequence). The CDR3 region is CASKPDRRRSYEQYF. The CDR3 DNA is TGTGCCAGCAAACCCGACCGGAGGCGCTCCTACGAGCAGTACTTC.

This clonotype was observed a few times. The chain recombines TRBV5-3 with TRBJ1-5, with 12 bases lining up with TRBD1. TRBV5-3 is an ORF for which the function is uncertain. This CDR3 is 17 amino acids long. Trimming cost V 2 bases and J 6 bases; bases outside gene matches: 9. CDR3 in amino acids: CARSLGSGTGGRQPQHF. The CDR3 coding sequence is TGTGCCAGAAGCTTAGGGTCCGGGACAGGGGGCCGTCAGCCCCAGCATTTT.

This chain connects TRBV30 to TRBJ2-7, with 7 nucleotides matching TRBD1. After removal of 2 bases from V and 3 bases from J, the junction contained 10 bases not matched to a gene. From germline, CDR1 is GTSNPN and CDR2 SVGIG (reference sequence). The CDR3 totals 15 residues. This chain's CDR3 is CAWSFSTGAYYEQYF. The DNA of the CDR3 is TGTGCCTGGAGTTTCTCCACAGGGGCTTACTACGAGCAGTACTTC.

The chain recombines TRBV5-6 with TRBJ1-5; D possibly corresponds to TRBD1 (5 bases). Trimming pared 4 bases from V and 2 bases from J, leaving 13 bases between. The CDR3 extends over 15 amino acids. Looked up from germline, CDR1 is SGHDT and CDR2 is YYEEEE. Written as DNA, the CDR3 is TGTGCCAGCAGCGGGGGGTGGAGGGGCAATCAGCCCCAGCATTTT. Amino acids: CASSGGWRGNQPQHF. Supplemented by reference TRBV5-6 and TRBJ1-5, the full variable domain reads DAGVTQSPTHLIKTRGQQVTLRCSPKSGHDTVSWYQQALGQGPQFIFQYYEEEERQRGNFPDRFSGHQFPNYSSELNVNALLLGDSALYLCASSGGWRGNQPQHFGDGTRLSIL.

The chain has TRBV20-1 and TRBJ2-6, with 8 bases lining up with TRBD1. Trimming took 4 bases from V and 0 from J; bases not matched to a gene: 8. CDR3 length: 17 residues. Germline V gene sequence: CDR1 DFQATT, CDR2 SNEGSKA (reference sequence). The CDR3 DNA reads TGCAGTGCTACTAAGACAGGGGTCACCTCTGGGGCCAACGTCCTGACTTTC. The encoded protein is CSATKTGVTSGANVLTF.

This clonotype has a handful of counts. The chain is built from TRBV20-1 and TRBJ1-6; maybe TRBD1 (5 bases). The V and J ends lost 6 bases and 8 bases respectively, with 29 bases between them. The CDR3 contains 18 residues. Looked up from germline, CDR1 is DFQATT and CDR2 is SNEGSKA (reference sequence). The CDR3 spells CSARSTKLVGASDSPLHF. The CDR3, as DNA: TGCAGTGCCCGATCCACCAAACTCGTCGGGGCTTCGGATTCACCCCTCCACTTT.

This CDR3 is CASSSPGQAAGNTIYF. In nucleotides, the CDR3 is TGTGCCAGCAGCTCCCCGGGACAGGCAGCTGGAAACACCATATATTTT. The rearrangement links TRBV7-9 to TRBJ1-3; the match to TRBD1 covers 8 bases. The length of the CDR3 is 16 residues. The V and J ends lost 4 bases and 2 bases, in that order; junction bases with no gene match: 7. Germline V gene lookup returns CDR1 SEHNR and CDR2 FQNEAQ (reference sequence).

The V and J genes are TRBV7-9 and TRBJ2-3; TRBD1 matches 9 bases. Germline CDR1 reads SEHNR; CDR2 reads FQNEAQ (reference sequence). J gave up 5 bases and V 6 bases, and 6 bases lay outside the gene matches. CDR3 length equals 14 residues. The CDR3 DNA reads as TGTGCCAGCAGGTCACCGGGACAGGGAGATACGCAGTATTTT. It specifies CASRSPGQGDTQYF.